This TCR beta chain originates from a study of blood T cell repertoires in COVID-19. Overall study context: Sites across the United States, Italy and Spain contributed samples from acute and convalescent COVID-19. From T cells, B-cell-depleted T cells, or PBMCs came the material, which was cDNA or gDNA.

Study processing details: Using reference gene primer amplification, nucleated cell counts were estimated. This table comes from immunoSEQ multiplex PCR, and its TCRdb copy is limited to in-frame clones, with some not included. Clonal size and the V and J genes are those of that table, whereas D and trimming came from the DNA. The sample records about 59,000 clones, 79% being singletons. Germline-derived CDR1 and CDR2 are SGHRS and YFSETQ. V was trimmed by 8 bases and J by 11 bases, leaving 25 bases between them. The length of the CDR3 is 14 residues. The receptor's source is a man aged 55-75 years with acute or convalescent COVID-19. Sequencing was carried out using peripheral blood. The chain couples TRBV5-1 to TRBJ1-1, with D maybe TRBD1 (6 bases). CDR3: CASTSGGAPAGAFF. CDR3 in DNA: TGCGCCAGTACTAGCGGGGGGGCACCAGCCGGGGCTTTCTTT.